These 8 T cell receptor beta chains share one sample of origin, sequenced in a study of graft-versus-host responses after intestinal transplantation (dated by TCRdb to the early 2020s). The library was prepared using the immunoSEQ multiplex PCR assay. Sourced from immuneACCESS, this table was stored by TCRdb with only in-frame sequences that have V and J called. A share of the clones is absent; for the studies checked, an unresolved V gene accounts for under half, and the remainder has no known explanation. The sample has about 25,000 clones on record, over 85% of them singletons. Together, the top ten hold less than 0.85% of the sample. Specimen: PBMCs, collected roughly 32 days after intestinal transplant. The receptors here all came from a human patient who received an intestinal transplant, so some T cells may come from the graft donor.

This clone was recorded only once. The chain links TRBV2 to TRBJ2-1; D not resolved. Germline V gives CDR1 SNHLY, CDR2 FYNNEI. V was cut by 7 bases and J by 2 bases, with 12 bases left in between. The CDR3 contains 14 residues. In DNA, the CDR3 is TGTGCCAGCACCCGGCAGAGAACCTACAATGAGCAGTTCTTC. Protein sequence: CASTRQRTYNEQFF.

The rearrangement joins TRBV28 to TRBJ2-7, with no clear D. The V end was cut by 7 bases, the J end by 6 bases, with 16 bases between. The CDR3 extends over 13 amino acids. The V gene's germline CDR1 is MDHEN and CDR2 SYDVKM. The CDR3 here is CASTPRAFGEQYF. DNA of the CDR3: TGTGCCAGCACCCCTCGGGCATTTGGCGAGCAGTACTTC.

In DNA, the CDR3 is TGTGCCAGCAGACCCCCCACGATGTTAGGCTGGGAGACCCAGTACTTC. Encoded protein: CASRPPTMLGWETQYF. The chain has TRBV7-9 and TRBJ2-5; the D is unclear. CDR1 and CDR2 from the germline V gene are SEHNR and FQNEAQ (reference sequence). This CDR3 is 16 amino acids long. The germline V and J ends were trimmed by 6 bases and 5 bases, with 22 bases remaining between them.

This clone was observed a single time. The chain employs TRBV5-1 and TRBJ2-5; D not resolved. The V gene lost 5 bases and the J gene lost 4 bases, with 24 bases spanning the gap. CDR3 length: 17 residues. Per germline, CDR1 SGHRS and CDR2 YFSETQ. The CDR3 protein is CASRLTRHTPFGETQYF. The CDR3 DNA sequence: TGCGCCAGCAGGTTGACAAGACACACTCCCTTTGGAGAGACCCAGTACTTC.

This chain connects TRBV19 to TRBJ2-3, with TRBD2 matching over 10 bases. V lost 3 bases, J lost 6 bases, and 6 bases stayed unmatched. The CDR3 length is 15 residues. CDR1 and CDR2 from the germline V gene are LNHDA and SQIVND (reference sequence). CDR3 protein: CASSIRSGGADTQYF. DNA for the CDR3: TGTGCCAGTAGTATTAGAAGCGGGGGGGCGGATACGCAGTATTTT.

This clone has just a few counts. This sequence joins TRBV10-3 and TRBJ2-7; TRBD1 agrees at 7 bases. J gave up 2 bases and V 6 bases, and 4 bases lay outside the gene matches. The germline CDR1 and CDR2 sequences are ENHRY and SYGVKD. The CDR3 runs to 13 residues. CDR3 in amino acids: CAIRGDRTYEQYF. CDR3 coding DNA: TGTGCCATCAGGGGGGACAGAACCTACGAGCAGTACTTC.

This clone was seen a single time. The chain uses TRBV27 and TRBJ2-7; D perhaps matches TRBD1 (6 bases). Trimming pared 2 bases from V and 3 bases from J, leaving 11 bases between. CDR1 is MNHEY, CDR2 SMNVEV, per germline (reference sequence). The CDR3 loop spans 14 amino acids. DNA for the CDR3: TGTGCCAGCAGTTTAACCGCCAGGGGCTACGAGCAGTACTTC. Its translation is CASSLTARGYEQYF.

This clone appeared a few times. V gene TRBV2 combines with J gene TRBJ2-1; possible D gene TRBD1, 5 bases. CDR1 is SNHLY and CDR2 is FYNNEI in the germline V gene. The length of the CDR3 is 14 residues. V was trimmed by 7 bases and J by 8 bases, leaving 18 bases between them. CDR3 in DNA: TGTGCCAGCAAGATGAGGCCAGGGATCGATGAGCAGTTCTTC. This encodes CASKMRPGIDEQFF.